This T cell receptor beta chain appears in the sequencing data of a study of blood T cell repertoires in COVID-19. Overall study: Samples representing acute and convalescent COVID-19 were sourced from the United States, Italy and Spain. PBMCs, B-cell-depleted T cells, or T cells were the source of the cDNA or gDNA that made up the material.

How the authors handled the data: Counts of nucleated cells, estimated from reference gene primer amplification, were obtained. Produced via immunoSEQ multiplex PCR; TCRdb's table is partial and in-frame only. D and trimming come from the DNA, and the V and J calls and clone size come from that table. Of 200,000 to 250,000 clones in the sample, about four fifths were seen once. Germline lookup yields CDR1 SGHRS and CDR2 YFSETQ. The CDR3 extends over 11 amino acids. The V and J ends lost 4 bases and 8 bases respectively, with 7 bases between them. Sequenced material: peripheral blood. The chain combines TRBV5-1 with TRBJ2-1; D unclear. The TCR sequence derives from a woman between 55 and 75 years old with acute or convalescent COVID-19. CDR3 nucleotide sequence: TGCGCCAGCAGCACCTTAGATGAGCAGTTCTTC. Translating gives CASSTLDEQFF.